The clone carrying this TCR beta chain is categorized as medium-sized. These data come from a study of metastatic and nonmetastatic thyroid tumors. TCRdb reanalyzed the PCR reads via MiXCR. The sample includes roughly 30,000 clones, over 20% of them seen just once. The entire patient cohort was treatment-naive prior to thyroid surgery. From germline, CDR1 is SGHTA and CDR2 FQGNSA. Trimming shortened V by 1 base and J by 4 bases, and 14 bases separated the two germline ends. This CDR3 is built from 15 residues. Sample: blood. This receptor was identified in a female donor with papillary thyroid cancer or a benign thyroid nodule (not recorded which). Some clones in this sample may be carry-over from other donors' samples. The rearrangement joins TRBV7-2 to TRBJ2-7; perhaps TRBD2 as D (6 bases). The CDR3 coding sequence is TGTGCCAGCAGCTTAGATGTCGGGAGTACATACGAGCAGTACTTC. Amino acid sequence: CASSLDVGSTYEQYF. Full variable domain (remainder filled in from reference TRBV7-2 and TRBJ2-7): GAGVSQSPSNKVTEKGKDVELRCDPISGHTALYWYRQSLGQGLEFLIYFQGNSAPDKSGLPSDRFSAERTGGSVSTLTIQRTQQEDSAVYLCASSLDVGSTYEQYFGPGTRLTVT.